This T cell receptor (beta chain) was sequenced for a study of vaccination and CD4 T cells after COVID-19. For the study at large: The makeup of the convalescents was six males and four females, two of them Hispanic.

Note on this clonotype: What it binds is unknown.

Germline CDR1 is DFQATT and CDR2 is SNEGSKA (reference sequence). J gave up 0 bases and V 0 bases, and 7 bases lay outside the gene matches. This CDR3 has 16 residues. Sequenced with the Oncomine TCR Beta short-read assay was DNA taken from cultured CD4+ T cells. Genomic DNA was extracted from cultured CD4+ T cells. MiXCR, run by TCRdb on the PCR reads, gives a single entry per CDR3 protein. This sample has about 21,000 distinct CDR3 sequences, with 47% found just once. Study-level results: Spike mono-reactive status applied to 304 of 307 vaccine-specific clones in convalescent patients.

Treatment indicated: approximately 9-day PBMC culture with coronavirus spike peptide pools or control peptides (ViraFEST assay). ViraFEST sequenced TCRs after peptide-pool expansion of antigen-specific T cells. This receptor was taken from a human donor with COVID-19. Sample: cultured CD4+ T cells from blood. V is TRBV20-1 and J is TRBJ2-7, with TRBD2 matching over 8 bases. CDR3 DNA: TGCAGTGCTAGAGATCTCAGCGGGGGATCCTCCTACGAGCAGTACTTC. It specifies CSARDLSGGSSYEQYF.